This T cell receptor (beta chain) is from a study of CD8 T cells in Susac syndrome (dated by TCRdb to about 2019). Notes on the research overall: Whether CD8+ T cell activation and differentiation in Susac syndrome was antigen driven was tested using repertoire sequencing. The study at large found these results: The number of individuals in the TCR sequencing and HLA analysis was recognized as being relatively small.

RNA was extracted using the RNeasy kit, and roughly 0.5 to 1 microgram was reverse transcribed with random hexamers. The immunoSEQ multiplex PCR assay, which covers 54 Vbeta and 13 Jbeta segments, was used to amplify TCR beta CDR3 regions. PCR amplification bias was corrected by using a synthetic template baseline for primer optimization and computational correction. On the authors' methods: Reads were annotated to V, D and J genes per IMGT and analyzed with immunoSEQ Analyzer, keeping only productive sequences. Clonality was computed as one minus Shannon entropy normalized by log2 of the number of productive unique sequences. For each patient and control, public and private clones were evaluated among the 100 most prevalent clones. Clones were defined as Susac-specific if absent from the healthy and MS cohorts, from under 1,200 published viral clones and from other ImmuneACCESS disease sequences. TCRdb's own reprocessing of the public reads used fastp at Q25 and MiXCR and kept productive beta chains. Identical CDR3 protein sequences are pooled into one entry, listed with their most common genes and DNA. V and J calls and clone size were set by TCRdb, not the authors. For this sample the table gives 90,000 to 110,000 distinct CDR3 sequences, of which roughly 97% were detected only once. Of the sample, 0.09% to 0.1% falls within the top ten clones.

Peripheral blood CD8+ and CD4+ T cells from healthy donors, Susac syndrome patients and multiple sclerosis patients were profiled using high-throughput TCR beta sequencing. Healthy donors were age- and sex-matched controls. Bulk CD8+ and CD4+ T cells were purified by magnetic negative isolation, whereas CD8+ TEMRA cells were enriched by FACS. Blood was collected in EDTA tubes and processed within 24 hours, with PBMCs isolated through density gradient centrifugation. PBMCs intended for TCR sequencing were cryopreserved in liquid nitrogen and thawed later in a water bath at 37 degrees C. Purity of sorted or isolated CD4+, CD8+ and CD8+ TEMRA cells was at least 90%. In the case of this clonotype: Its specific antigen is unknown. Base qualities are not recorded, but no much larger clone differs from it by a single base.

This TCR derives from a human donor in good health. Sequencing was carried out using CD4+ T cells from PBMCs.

The CDR3 reads CASSQGAPSYEQYF. The base sequence is TGTGCCAGCAGCCAAGGGGCGCCTTCCTACGAGCAGTACTTC. The chain uses TRBV3-1 and TRBJ2-7, with the D gene call left open. The CDR3 spans 14 residues, from the cysteine through the phenylalanine. The DNA shown is the 42-base CDR3, in frame from base 1. The germline V gene (reference sequence) sets CDR1 to LGHDT and CDR2 to YNNKEL. Cut back by 1 base and 1 base, the V and J ends lie 8 bases apart.